The entry below gives a single T cell receptor (beta chain) sequence along with its context. The data were obtained in a study of shared clonotypes between healthy human individuals. Cells designated naive CD8 were CD45RO-negative and were positively selected for CCR7, with terminally differentiated effector memory CD45RA+ cells excluded. Some clones are missing from TCRdb's copy, which holds only in-frame ones; the method was immunoSEQ multiplex PCR. The repertoire includes around 1.9 million clones, approximately 94% of them detected once, and more than 1.5% sits in the top ten. The sequence was obtained from a man between 18 and 35 years old in good health. Some clones in this sample may be carry-over from other donors' samples. Material: naive CD8+ T cells from PBMCs.

CDR3 protein: CASSVVSTDTQYF. The CDR3 DNA follows: TGTGCCAGCAGTGTGGTGAGCACAGATACGCAGTATTTT. The V and J genes are TRBV6-1 and TRBJ2-3, with no clear D. The germline gives CDR1 MNHNS, CDR2 SASEGT. V shed 4 bases and J shed 0 bases, with 5 bases lying between them. The CDR3 sequence is 13 residues long.